These 23 T cell receptor beta chains were sequenced from one sample in a study of T-cell memory formation after mild COVID-19. TCRdb fed the 5' RACE reads into MiXCR, producing one record per CDR3 protein. Among approximately 440,000 distinct CDR3 sequences listed, around 20% were seen once. The sequenced material came from PBMCs or a T cell subset sorted from them (not recorded which). Receptors were obtained from an adult woman who had mild COVID-19 (a few samples of this study predate the infection). Cell type and time point are not known.

This clonotype was detected only a few times. The chain joins TRBV29-1 to TRBJ2-1; D possibly uses TRBD1 or TRBD2 (6 bases each). Germline CDR1 SQVTM, CDR2 ANQGSEA. This CDR3 has 14 residues. Trimming took 2 bases from V and 9 from J, leaving 17 bases between them. CDR3 nucleotides: TGCAGCGTTGAACAACAAATGGGGGGCTCTGAGCAGTTCTTC. Protein product: CSVEQQMGGSEQFF.

This clonotype came up a few times. The V gene is TRBV20-1, the J gene TRBJ1-2; 9 bases match TRBD1. This CDR3 has 13 amino acids. V gave up 3 bases and J gave up 7 bases; unmatched junction bases: 6. The germline V gene encodes CDR1 DFQATT and CDR2 SNEGSKA (reference sequence). CDR3 protein: CSASRTGVSGYTF. The CDR3 nucleotides read TGCAGTGCTAGCCGGACAGGGGTATCTGGCTACACCTTC.

The CDR3 bases are TGTGCCAGCAGTTACGGGGGCGGTAATGAAAAACTGTTTTTT. Translated, it gives CASSYGGGNEKLFF. This rearrangement joins TRBV6-5 to TRBJ1-4, with a weak D call TRBD1 (6 bases). The V end lost 2 bases, the J end lost 4 bases, and 8 bases lay between the germline ends. From germline, CDR1 is MNHEY and CDR2 SVGAGI. The CDR3 sequence is 14 residues long.

V is TRBV5-4 and J is TRBJ2-7, with TRBD2 identical over 13 bases. CDR1 SGHNT and CDR2 YYREEE come from the germline V gene (reference sequence). After removal of 4 bases from V and 4 bases from J, the junction contained 8 bases not matched to a gene. The CDR3 length is 16 residues. The chain's CDR3 is CASSPEPTSGGYEQYF. Here the CDR3 DNA reads TGTGCCAGCAGCCCCGAACCGACTAGCGGGGGGTACGAGCAGTACTTC.

This clonotype was found a few times. V and J are TRBV10-3 and TRBJ2-7; 10 nucleotides agree with TRBD1. The germline CDR1 and CDR2 sequences are ENHRY and SYGVKD. The CDR3 consists of 14 residues. The J segment lost 6 bases and the V segment lost 6 bases, leaving 8 bases of the junction unmatched. This CDR3 is CAIRDDRGRFEQYF. In nucleotides, the CDR3 is TGTGCCATCAGAGACGACAGGGGGCGATTCGAGCAGTACTTC.

Written as DNA, the CDR3 is TGTGCCACCAGCAGTTCAGAGAACACTGAAGCTTTCTTT. This gives the protein CATSSSENTEAFF. The rearrangement links TRBV15 to TRBJ1-1; D remains ambiguous. V was cut by 3 bases and J by 1 base, with 6 bases left in between. Germline CDR1 reads LNHNV; CDR2 reads YYDKDF (reference sequence). This CDR3 comprises 13 residues. Supplemented by reference TRBV15 and TRBJ1-1, the full variable domain reads DAMVIQNPRYQVTQFGKPVTLSCSQTLNHNVMYWYQQKSSQAPKLLFHYYDKDFNNEADTPDNFQSRRPNTSFCFLDIRSPGLGDTAMYLCATSSSENTEAFFGQGTRLTVV.

The chain recombines TRBV24-1 with TRBJ2-6, with TRBD2 identical over 9 bases. This CDR3 is 19 amino acids long. Germline V lookup: CDR1 KGHDR, CDR2 SFDVKD. J lost 1 base, V lost 4 bases, and 10 bases had no gene match. The CDR3: CATSEYPGTSPSGANVLTF. The CDR3 nucleotides are TGTGCCACCAGTGAGTATCCGGGGACTAGCCCTTCTGGGGCCAACGTCCTGACTTTC.

The chain links TRBV7-9 to TRBJ1-2; D remains ambiguous. Germline V CDR1 and CDR2: SEHNR, FQNEAQ (reference sequence). The CDR3 totals 13 residues. Deletions cut 7 bases from V and 3 bases from J, with 12 bases between. The CDR3 DNA is TGTGCCAGCACCACTTCGACGGACTATGGCTACACCTTC. It specifies CASTTSTDYGYTF.

In regard to this clonotype: This could be a read error, since a much larger clone is one nucleotide away. This chain joins TRBV29-1 and TRBJ2-1; TRBD2 aligns across 10 bases. Germline V gives CDR1 SQVTM, CDR2 ANQGSEA. The CDR3 extends over 12 amino acids. As DNA, the CDR3 is TGCGGCGTGTGGACTAGCGGCAATGAGCAGTTCTTC. It translates to CGVWTSGNEQFF.

This clonotype has only a few counts. This rearrangement joins TRBV6-6 to TRBJ2-7; D is unresolved. Trimming pared 0 bases from V and 2 bases from J, leaving 20 bases between. This CDR3 spans 18 amino acids. Looked up from germline, CDR1 is MNHNY and CDR2 is SVGAGI (reference sequence). CDR3 region: CASSYSYVSPSPAYEQYF. The CDR3 bases are TGTGCCAGCAGTTACTCGTATGTGTCGCCCAGTCCCGCCTACGAGCAGTACTTC.

The chain links TRBV12-3 or TRBV12-4 to TRBJ1-2; TRBD1 is a possible D gene (5 bases). V was cut by 6 bases and J by 4 bases, with 15 bases left in between. The CDR3 is 14 amino acids. DNA of the CDR3: TGTGCCAGCAGCAACGGGACGTTACTCTATGGCTACACCTTC. It specifies CASSNGTLLYGYTF.

The rearrangement links TRBV4-3 to TRBJ2-1, with D possibly TRBD2 on 6 matching bases. The CDR3 runs 16 residues. Looked up from germline, CDR1 is LGHNA and CDR2 is YSLEER. Trimming left V 3 bases short and J 4 bases short, with 16 bases between. CDR3 nucleotides: TGCGCCAGCAGCCATGGGGCTAGCGTATTATACAATGAGCAGTTCTTC. Translated, it gives CASSHGASVLYNEQFF.

The rearrangement joins TRBV29-1 to TRBJ2-7; TRBD1 matches at 8 bases. With 0 bases clipped from V and 3 bases from J, the junction kept 7 bases outside the gene matches. CDR1 and CDR2 from the germline V gene are SQVTM and ANQGSEA. The CDR3 consists of 15 residues. The CDR3 protein is CSVEDEGTGFYEQYF. CDR3 coding DNA: TGCAGCGTTGAAGATGAAGGGACAGGTTTCTACGAGCAGTACTTC.

The chain is built from TRBV6-5 and TRBJ1-2, with 7 bases identical to TRBD1. Trimming removed 4 bases from V and 8 bases from J; junction bases left unmatched: 7. Germline values: CDR1 MNHEY, CDR2 SVGAGI. The CDR3 consists of 13 residues. The CDR3 nucleotides read TGTGCCAGCAGTTTCAAACAGGGGAGCGGCTACACCTTC. Residues: CASSFKQGSGYTF.

The rearrangement links TRBV29-1 to TRBJ2-5, with D maybe TRBD1 (7 bases). The CDR3 covers 13 residues. V lost 5 bases, J lost 2 bases, and 12 bases lay in between. Germline lookup yields CDR1 SQVTM and CDR2 ANQGSEA. Here the CDR3 DNA reads TGCAGCGTTAGGAGGGGGCATCAAGAGACCCAGTACTTC. The encoded protein is CSVRRGHQETQYF.

This clonotype occurred a few times. The gene calls are TRBV7-9 and TRBJ2-3; 10 positions agree with TRBD1. V lost 3 bases, J lost 0 bases, and 3 bases stayed unmatched. The CDR3 has 16 amino acids. Per the germline V gene, CDR1 is SEHNR and CDR2 is FQNEAQ (reference sequence). CDR3 region: CASSLRTGGSTDTQYF. CDR3 coding DNA: TGTGCCAGCAGCTTGCGGACAGGGGGAAGCACAGATACGCAGTATTTT.

This sequence joins TRBV29-1 and TRBJ2-7, with no clear D. Trimming left V 6 bases short and J 1 base short, with 10 bases between. Looked up from germline, CDR1 is SQVTM and CDR2 is ANQGSEA. The CDR3 loop spans 12 amino acids. For the CDR3, the DNA is TGCAGCGTCGACGACGGGTCCTACGAGCAGTACTTC. It is translated as CSVDDGSYEQYF.

This sequence joins TRBV12-3 or TRBV12-4 and TRBJ2-3; D gene ambiguous. There are 15 residues in the CDR3. With 8 bases removed from V and 4 bases from J, the gap between germline ends came to 19 bases. The CDR3 here is CASRNGQDLPDTQYF. CDR3 bases: TGTGCCAGCCGGAACGGGCAGGACCTCCCAGATACGCAGTATTTT.

The J gene is TRBJ2-1, the V gene TRBV23-1; TRBD2 matches at 9 bases. TRBV23-1 is noted as an ORF with a role that remains uncertain. The ends lost 0 bases at V and 10 bases at J; junction bases unmatched: 10. The CDR3 totals 16 residues. The CDR3 DNA follows: TGCGCCAGCAGTCAATCCGGTGTGGCGGGGGGGCCGGAGCAGTTCTTC. This codes for CASSQSGVAGGPEQFF.

This clonotype has only a few counts. The chain couples TRBV6-6 to TRBJ2-3, with TRBD1 matching over 7 bases. The CDR3 sequence is 14 residues long. Germline CDR1 and CDR2: MNHNY and SVGAGI (reference sequence). Losses at the gene ends were 5 bases for V and 6 bases for J; bases not matched to a gene: 8. CDR3 DNA sequence: TGTGCCAGCAGTGCACCAAACAGGGGCGATACGCAGTATTTT. Residues: CASSAPNRGDTQYF.

The chain links TRBV19 to TRBJ2-5, with a tentative D call TRBD1 (6 bases). The CDR3 length is 14 residues. Germline loops: CDR1 LNHDA, CDR2 SQIVND (reference sequence). V shed 9 bases and J shed 4 bases, with 18 bases lying between them. CDR3 loop: CASKNREEGETQYF. In nucleotides, the CDR3 is TGTGCCAGCAAAAACAGGGAAGAGGGAGAGACCCAGTACTTC. Full variable domain (outside the CDR3, taken from reference TRBV19 and TRBJ2-5): DGGITQSPKYLFRKEGQNVTLSCEQNLNHDAMYWYRQDPGQGLRLIYYSQIVNDFQKGDIAEGYSVSREKKESFPLTVTSAQKNPTAFYLCASKNREEGETQYFGPGTRLLVL.

The chain recombines TRBV4-2 with TRBJ1-2; the D gene is possibly TRBD1 (5 bases). The CDR3 extends over 15 amino acids. Germline V gene data show CDR1 as LGHNA and CDR2 as YNFKEQ. The V gene lost 2 bases and the J gene lost 3 bases, with 13 bases spanning the gap. The CDR3 sequence: CASSQQQGVDYGYTF. The CDR3 DNA follows: TGTGCCAGCAGCCAACAGCAAGGGGTGGACTATGGCTACACCTTC.

V usage is TRBV4-1 and J usage is TRBJ1-2; D may be TRBD1 (5 bases). CDR3 length: 16 residues. Germline values: CDR1 MGHRA, CDR2 YSYEKL. Trimming took off 0 bases at V and 2 bases at J, with 13 bases between the two ends. The CDR3 nucleotides read TGCGCCAGCAGCCAAGAACGGTCGGGGGTAAACTATGGCTACACCTTC. Amino acid sequence: CASSQERSGVNYGYTF.